The rows below give T cell receptor beta chains drawn from one sample of a study of blood T cell repertoires in COVID-19. The data were produced by immunoSEQ multiplex PCR, yet TCRdb's version contains in-frame clones alone and is incomplete. The sample carries hundreds of thousands of clones, roughly 85% recorded once. Sequencing used PBMCs or T cells enriched from blood (not recorded which). Receptor source: a man aged 40-49 years who had been exposed to COVID-19. Each CDR3 is given without its conserved first and last residue.

J gene: TRBJ2-1; V gene: TRBV5-4; CDR3 protein: ASSLALAGYNEQF
J gene: TRBJ2-1; V gene: TRBV19; CDR3 protein: ASSPLHSGSNEQF
J gene: TRBJ1-6; V gene: TRBV7-8; CDR3 protein: ASSRDSPLH
J gene: TRBJ2-7; V gene: TRBV2; CDR3 protein: ASRGQGESSEQY
J gene: TRBJ2-7; V gene: TRBV11-2; CDR3 protein: ASGPGQGTSEQY
J gene: TRBJ1-1; V gene: TRBV19; CDR3 protein: ASTPRGGWRAF
J gene: TRBJ2-1; V gene: TRBV27; CDR3 protein: ASSLSDTYNEQF
J gene: TRBJ1-2; V gene: TRBV30; CDR3 protein: AWSVNPKEYTVYGYT
J gene: TRBJ1-5; V gene: TRBV19; CDR3 protein: ASSGHNQPQH
J gene: TRBJ1-2; V gene: TRBV7-9; CDR3 protein: ASIGQGGGYGYT
J gene: TRBJ1-1; V gene: TRBV7-8; CDR3 protein: ASSLSVNTEAF
J gene: TRBJ2-1; V gene: TRBV6-5; CDR3 protein: ASRPTGTRNDEQF
J gene: TRBJ1-4; V gene: TRBV15; CDR3 protein: ATSRERVRTGNNEKLF
J gene: TRBJ1-5; V gene: TRBV19; CDR3 protein: ASSIRGGVTYSNQPQH
J gene: TRBJ1-3; V gene: TRBV25-1; CDR3 protein: ASRTMGNTIY
J gene: TRBJ2-1; V gene: TRBV9; CDR3 protein: ASSVQPGLGGNEQF
J gene: TRBJ2-2; V gene: TRBV5-4; CDR3 protein: ASSIGLAGGGVTGELF
J gene: TRBJ2-1; V gene: TRBV12-5; CDR3 protein: ASGLGAGGLNEQF
J gene: TRBJ1-2; V gene: TRBV27; CDR3 protein: ASSLRDRAGYGYT
J gene: TRBJ2-3; V gene: TRBV5-1; CDR3 protein: ASSPRAERTDTQY
J gene: TRBJ2-1; V gene: TRBV30; CDR3 protein: AWATSPNYEQF
J gene: TRBJ1-2; V gene: TRBV21-1; CDR3 protein: ASSKLSRQGYYGYT
J gene: TRBJ2-3; V gene: TRBV10-3; CDR3 protein: AISDGQGADTQY
J gene: TRBJ2-1; V gene: TRBV27; CDR3 protein: ASRAGTINEQF
J gene: TRBJ1-2; V gene: TRBV7-3; CDR3 protein: ASSGGTGLNYGYT
J gene: TRBJ2-3; V gene: TRBV12-5; CDR3 protein: ASVPVSRGSTQY
J gene: TRBJ2-2; V gene: TRBV7-9; CDR3 protein: ASRVVGGTGELF
J gene: TRBJ2-1; V gene: TRBV27; CDR3 protein: ASSLWRERDNEQF
J gene: TRBJ2-1; V gene: TRBV9; CDR3 protein: ARPRGVEF